These 30 T cell receptor delta chains originate from one sample sequenced in a study of gamma-delta T cells after stem cell transplantation. TCRdb re-called the RT-PCR reads with CATT. The sample includes 2,500 to 3,500 delta-chain clones, around 4.4% of them seen just once. The source material was gamma-delta T cells. The source is a human donor. It is not recorded whose cells these are; they may come from a transplant donor.

This clone was picked up a small number of times. A read error may explain this, as a much larger clone is one base away. This rearrangement joins TRDV2 to TRDJ1; 13 bases agree with TRDD3. The CDR3 has 19 amino acids. The V and J ends lost 0 bases and 4 bases, in that order; junction bases with no gene match: 13. Germline V gene data show CDR1 as GEAIGNYY and CDR2 as EKD. This CDR3 reads CACDTLTGGYVRPVDKLIF. As DNA, the CDR3 is TGTGCCTGTGACACCCTTACTGGGGGATACGTTCGCCCTGTCGATAAACTCATCTTT.

As concerns this clone: A much larger clone lies one base from this, so it may be a read error. The chain carries TRDV1 and TRDJ2, with 12 bases that match TRDD3. Germline CDR1 is TSWWSYY and CDR2 is QGS. The CDR3 has 24 amino acids. As DNA, the CDR3 is TGTGCTCTTGGGCCCCGAGGGACGCTGACCACTCATTACTGGGGGATACTTCTGACAGCACAACTATTCTTT. Protein sequence: CALGPRGTLTTHYWGILLTAQLFF.

The table lists this clone with a few counts. The CDR3 nucleotides read TGTGCTCTTGGGGAACCTCTCTGCACACACTGGGGGATACACAGCACCGATAAACTCATCTTT. Translation gives CALGEPLCTHWGIHSTDKLIF. J is TRDJ1 and V is TRDV1; 12 nucleotides align to TRDD3. Germline V gene sequence: CDR1 TSWWSYY, CDR2 QGS. This CDR3 has 21 amino acids. The V gene end was trimmed by 1 base and the J gene end by 1 base; junction bases not matched to a gene: 16.

A word on this clone: Since a much larger clone is just one base distant, this may be a read error. Other DNA sequences in the same sample also yield this CDR3. This rearrangement joins TRDV2 to TRDJ1, with D possibly being TRDD3 (6 bases). The germline CDR1 and CDR2 sequences are GEAIGNYY and EKD. The CDR3 length is 17 residues. The CDR3 DNA follows: TGTGCCTGTGACACCGTTTTGGGGATCCGGTACACCGATAAACTTATCTTT. Amino acids: CACDTVLGIRYTDKLIF.

This clone was counted between two and nine times. V gene TRDV2 combines with J gene TRDJ1; 8 nucleotides line up with TRDD3. J lost 0 bases, V lost 3 bases, and 5 bases had no gene match. The CDR3 has 15 amino acids. The V gene's germline CDR1 is GEAIGNYY and CDR2 EKD. The CDR3 is CACDPLGEDTDKLIF. In DNA, the CDR3 is TGTGCCTGTGACCCTCTGGGGGAGGACACCGATAAACTCATCTTT.

Regarding this clone: TCRdb assigns this DNA the protein of a much larger clone, which departs from its translation at residue 11; this likely reflects a read error, and the protein shown comes from translating the DNA. This rearrangement joins TRDV2 to TRDJ1; 8 bases align to TRDD3. Per the germline V gene, CDR1 is GEAIGNYY and CDR2 is EKD. V was pared by 0 bases and J by 4 bases, with 15 bases of the junction left unmatched. The CDR3 totals 18 residues. CDR3 amino acids: CACDTVRGLGVHGDKLIF. The DNA for the CDR3 is TGTGCCTGTGACACCGTACGGGGACTGGGGGTACATGGCGATAAACTCATCTTT.

On this clone: At one end the junction does not follow the germline gene, possibly because of a read error. Other DNA sequences in the same sample also yield this CDR3. The chain has TRDV2 and TRDJ1; TRDD3 matches at 9 bases. There are 21 residues in the CDR3. The germline V gene has CDR1 GEAIGNYY and CDR2 EKD. The CDR3 DNA sequence: TGTGCCTGTGACCCGGTTCGTGTTGGCAGTACTAGGGGATACGCGGCCGATAAACTCATTTTT. Translating gives CACDPVRVGSTRGYAADKLIF.

The V call is TRDV2, the J call TRDJ1; 8 bases match TRDD3. This CDR3 is 17 amino acids long. In germline, CDR1 is GEAIGNYY, CDR2 EKD. Losses at the gene ends were 5 bases for V and 0 bases for J; bases not matched to a gene: 13. CDR3 loop: CACVAVTGGSYTDKLIF. CDR3 nucleotide sequence: TGTGCCTGTGTCGCGGTTACTGGGGGTTCGTACACCGATAAACTCATCTTT.

By share, this clone ranks as medium-sized. The same CDR3 can be traced to other DNA sequences in this sample. V gene TRDV2 combines with J gene TRDJ1, with 9 bases matching TRDD3. This CDR3 contains 19 residues. The germline CDR1 and CDR2 sequences are GEAIGNYY and EKD. The V gene end was trimmed by 2 bases and the J gene end by 4 bases; junction bases not matched to a gene: 19. The CDR3 DNA sequence: TGTGCCTGTGACAAAATGGGGGATAATCAGCGGGGGTCGCGCGATAAACTCATCTTT. It yields the protein CACDKMGDNQRGSRDKLIF.

This clone has just a few counts. This sequence is one base from a far larger clone and is likely a read error. This CDR3 is also generated by other DNA sequences in the sample. The V and J genes are TRDV2 and TRDJ1, with TRDD3 matching 8 bases. Germline CDR1 reads GEAIGNYY; CDR2 reads EKD. This CDR3 region has 19 residues. The CDR3 spells CACDTVRSGGDLDTDKLIF. DNA for the CDR3: TGTGCGTGTGACACCGTCCGGTCTGGGGGAGACCTTGACACCGATAAACTCATCTTT.

As concerns this clone: This may come from a read error, since a much larger clone is one base off. The sample has other DNA sequences that encode this CDR3 too. The chain combines TRDV2 with TRDJ1, with D possibly being TRDD3 (5 bases). Trimming stripped 1 base from V and 5 bases from J, with 16 bases between. Germline V lookup: CDR1 GEAIGNYY, CDR2 EKD. CDR3 size: 15 residues. The CDR3: CACDTVGSLQDKLIF. The CDR3 nucleotides read TGTGCCTGTGACACTGTGGGATCGTTACAAGATAAACTCATCTTT.

Worth noting for this clone: Only one base separates this from a far larger clonotype, so it likely reflects a read error. Within the sample, other DNA sequences also encode this same CDR3. This chain links TRDV2 with TRDJ1; 8 nucleotides match TRDD3. Germline CDR1 is GEAIGNYY and CDR2 is EKD. V trimming: 0 bases; J trimming: 7 bases; junction bases outside the gene matches: 21. The CDR3 length is 19 residues. The CDR3 is CACDTILLGDTEGTGKLIF. Written as DNA, the CDR3 is TGTGCCTGTGACACCATTCTACTAGGGGATACAGAAGGGACGGGTAAACTCATCTTT.

In this sample, this clone is large. V usage is TRDV2 and J usage is TRDJ3, with unresolved D. The CDR3 loop spans 19 amino acids. V gave up 0 bases and J gave up 2 bases, with 16 bases separating them. Germline V gives CDR1 GEAIGNYY, CDR2 EKD. CDR3 sequence reads: CACDTVQVGSAWDTRQMFF. DNA for the CDR3: TGTGCCTGTGACACCGTACAGGTAGGTAGCGCCTGGGACACCCGACAGATGTTTTTC.

About this clone: A much larger clone lies one base from this, so it may be a read error. The sample carries other DNA sequences with the same CDR3. The chain uses TRDV2 and TRDJ1; no clear D. The CDR3 is 14 residues long. CDR1 is GEAIGNYY, CDR2 EKD, per germline. The CDR3 is CACDLLQYTDKLIF. The CDR3 region has the DNA TGTGCCTGTGACCTACTTCAGTACACCGATAAACTCATTTTT.

There are a few counts of this clone. J is TRDJ1 and V is TRDV2; TRDD3 matches 9 bases. CDR3 size: 21 residues. Germline trimming cut 3 bases from V and 0 bases from J; bases unmatched to any gene: 22. Germline lookup yields CDR1 GEAIGNYY and CDR2 EKD. CDR3 DNA: TGTGCCTGTGACGCGGTCTCCAATACCCTGACTGGGGGACCGTACACCGATAAACTCATCTTT. As protein: CACDAVSNTLTGGPYTDKLIF.

The rearrangement uses TRDV2 and TRDJ1; D gene ambiguous. The CDR3 consists of 17 residues. V was pared by 2 bases and J by 3 bases, with 21 bases between. Germline V gives CDR1 GEAIGNYY, CDR2 EKD. As DNA, the CDR3 is TGTGCCTGTGACATTATCACGCAGAAACCCGCCCCCGATAAACTCATCTTT. Translation gives CACDIITQKPAPDKLIF.

About this clone itself: Germline is not matched at one junction end, which may reflect a read error. Within the sample, other DNA sequences also encode this same CDR3. This sequence joins TRDV2 and TRDJ3; 11 bases map to TRDD3. Looked up from germline, CDR1 is GEAIGNYY and CDR2 is EKD. The CDR3 extends over 20 amino acids. CDR3 in DNA: TGCGCCTGTGACCCCACTGGGGGATATAGAAACTCCTGGGACACCCGACAGATGTTTTTC. Translated: CACDPTGGYRNSWDTRQMFF.

This clone has more than one count but fewer than ten. In the same sample, other DNA sequences code for this CDR3. The chain has TRDV2 and TRDJ1; 12 bases are a match to TRDD3. The V and J ends lost 0 bases and 0 bases, in that order; junction bases with no gene match: 31. The CDR3 has 26 residues. Germline CDR1 and CDR2: GEAIGNYY and EKD. The chain's CDR3 is CACDTVFNPGLGDTPRTDQYTDKLIF. CDR3 nucleotide sequence: TGTGCCTGTGACACCGTGTTCAACCCGGGTCTGGGGGATACGCCCCGCACGGATCAGTACACCGATAAACTCATCTTT.

The chain is built from TRDV2 and TRDJ1, with 10 bases matching TRDD3. The V gene's germline CDR1 is GEAIGNYY and CDR2 EKD. The CDR3 is 17 amino acids. V dropped 0 bases and J dropped 2; count of bases not matched to a gene: 8. This CDR3 is CACDTVGDTGYTDKLIF. The DNA for the CDR3 is TGTGCCTGTGACACCGTGGGGGATACTGGTTATACCGATAAACTCATCTTT.

Of note for this clone: A far larger clone differs by one base, so this is likely a read error. The chain employs TRDV2 and TRDJ1, with TRDD3 matching over 9 bases. In germline, CDR1 is GEAIGNYY, CDR2 EKD. The CDR3 covers 16 residues. CDR3 coding DNA: TGTGCCCGTGACACCCTACTGGGGGACGACCTCGATAAACTCATCTTT. Protein product: CARDTLLGDDLDKLIF.

The chain employs TRDV2 and TRDJ1, with 12 positions matching TRDD3. CDR1 and CDR2 (germline): GEAIGNYY, EKD. The length of the CDR3 is 19 residues. V was clipped by 1 base and J by 0 bases; unmatched bases: 11. CDR3 loop: CACDTLGDTRLGYTDKLIF. In DNA form, the CDR3 reads TGTGCCTGTGACACACTGGGGGATACAAGGCTGGGGTACACCGATAAACTCATCTTT.

The chain recombines TRDV2 with TRDJ1; TRDD3 aligns across 8 bases. The CDR3 runs to 19 residues. The V gene's germline CDR1 is GEAIGNYY and CDR2 EKD. The J segment lost 0 bases and the V segment lost 3 bases, leaving 17 bases of the junction unmatched. The CDR3 coding sequence is TGTGCCTGTGACCCTCTCTTGACGGGGGATATGGGGTACACCGATAAACTCATCTTT. This encodes CACDPLLTGDMGYTDKLIF.

This clone appeared a few times. This likely traces to a read error, being one base from a far larger clone. Other DNA sequences in the same sample also yield this CDR3. The rearrangement links TRDV2 to TRDJ1; 12 nucleotides align to TRDD3. CDR3 length: 17 amino acids. The germline V gene has CDR1 GEAIGNYY and CDR2 EKD. CDR3 DNA: TGTGCCTGCGACACCTTGAGTACTGGGGGATACAACGATAAACTCATCTTT. Translated, it gives CACDTLSTGGYNDKLIF.

This clone qualifies as medium-sized. Possible read error: a much larger clone is one base away. The identical CDR3 is also encoded by other nucleotide sequences in the sample. J is TRDJ1 and V is TRDV2, with TRDD3 identical over 7 bases. The V gene's germline CDR1 is GEAIGNYY and CDR2 EKD. The length of the CDR3 is 15 residues. V gave up 0 bases and J gave up 0 bases; unmatched junction bases: 3. This CDR3 reads CACDTLGGYTDKLIF. CDR3 DNA sequence: TGTGCCTGTGACACCCTGGGGGGCTACACCGATAAACTCATCTTT.

To note about this clone: Just one base apart from a much larger clone, this may be a read error. The identical CDR3 is also encoded by other nucleotide sequences in the sample. This chain links TRDV2 with TRDJ1; TRDD3 matches 11 bases. The CDR3 loop spans 19 amino acids. Germline CDR1 is GEAIGNYY and CDR2 is EKD. Trimming at V came to 4 bases and at J to 1 base, leaving 16 bases not matched to a gene. As DNA, the CDR3 is TGTGCCTGTGATACCGTAGAGGTTGGGGGATACGGATCCACCGATAAACTCATCTTT. Translating it yields CACDTVEVGGYGSTDKLIF.

This clone occurred a few times. A far larger clone is one nucleotide away, so this likely arose from a read error. The chain employs TRDV2 and TRDJ1; TRDD3 agrees at 9 bases. Germline CDR1 GEAIGNYY, CDR2 EKD. The CDR3 extends over 16 amino acids. The CDR3 here is CARDTLGGIQADKLIF. The DNA for the CDR3 is TGTGCCCGTGACACTTTAGGGGGGATACAGGCCGATAAACTCATCTTT.

About this clone: Other DNA sequences in the same sample also yield this CDR3. The chain links TRDV2 to TRDJ1; 8 bases fit TRDD3. Unmatched junction bases numbered 12, after V lost 7 bases and J lost 3 bases. CDR1 is GEAIGNYY and CDR2 is EKD in the germline V gene. This CDR3 contains 15 residues. The CDR3 coding sequence is TGTGCCTGCGACTTCGTTGGGGGATTCCCCGATAAACTCATCTTT. Its protein product is CACDFVGGFPDKLIF.

This clone is medium-sized. The CDR3 DNA follows: TGTGCCTGTGACACCGTCAAGCCCCCGGGATCTTCATCGTACACCGATAAACTCATCTTT. It encodes CACDTVKPPGSSSYTDKLIF. The chain combines TRDV2 with TRDJ1; D may be TRDD3 (5 bases). The germline V gene has CDR1 GEAIGNYY and CDR2 EKD. Trimming left V 0 bases short and J 0 bases short, with 25 bases between. The CDR3 runs 20 residues.

This clone was seen a handful of times. A read error is likely here: a far larger clone is one base away. This chain uses TRDV2 with TRDJ3; 7 bases agree with TRDD3. Trimming at V came to 1 base and at J to 2 bases, leaving 13 bases not matched to a gene. CDR1 and CDR2 (germline): GEAIGNYY, EKD. The CDR3 totals 20 residues. Written as DNA, the CDR3 is TGTGCCTGTGACACGGGGGATCTGGGGGTCGCAACCTGGGACACCCGACAGATGTTTTTC. Amino acids: CACDTGDLGVATWDTRQMFF.

This clone was recorded a few times. A much larger clone lies a single base off, so this may be a read error. This sample includes further DNA sequences coding for the same CDR3. The rearrangement uses TRDV2 and TRDJ1; 10 bases match TRDD3. Looked up from germline, CDR1 is GEAIGNYY and CDR2 is EKD. This CDR3 spans 15 amino acids. CDR3 amino acids: CARDTVGGYSDKLIF. The CDR3 nucleotides read TGTGCCCGTGACACCGTTGGGGGATACTCCGATAAACTCATCTTT.